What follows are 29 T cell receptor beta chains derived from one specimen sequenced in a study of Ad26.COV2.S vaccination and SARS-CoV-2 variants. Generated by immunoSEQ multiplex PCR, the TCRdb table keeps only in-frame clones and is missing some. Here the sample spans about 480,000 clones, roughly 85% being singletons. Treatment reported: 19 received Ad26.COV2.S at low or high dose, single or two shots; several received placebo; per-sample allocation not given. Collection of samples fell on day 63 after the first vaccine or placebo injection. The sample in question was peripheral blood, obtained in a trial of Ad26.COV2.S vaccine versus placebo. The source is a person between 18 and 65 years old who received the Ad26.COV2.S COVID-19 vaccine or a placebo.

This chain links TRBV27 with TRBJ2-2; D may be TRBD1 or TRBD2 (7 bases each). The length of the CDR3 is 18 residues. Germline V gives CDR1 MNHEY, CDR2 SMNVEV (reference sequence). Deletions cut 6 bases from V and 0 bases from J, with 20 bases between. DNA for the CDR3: TGTGCCAGCAGCCGGCTCTTGGGAGGGGGCACGAACACCGGGGAGCTGTTTTTT. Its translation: CASSRLLGGGTNTGELFF.

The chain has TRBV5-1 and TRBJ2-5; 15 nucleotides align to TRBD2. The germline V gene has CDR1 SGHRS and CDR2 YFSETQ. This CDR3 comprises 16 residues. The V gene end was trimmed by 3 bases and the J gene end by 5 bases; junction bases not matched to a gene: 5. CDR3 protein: CASSWGLAGGVETQYF. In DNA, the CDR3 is TGCGCCAGCAGCTGGGGACTAGCGGGAGGCGTGGAGACCCAGTACTTC.

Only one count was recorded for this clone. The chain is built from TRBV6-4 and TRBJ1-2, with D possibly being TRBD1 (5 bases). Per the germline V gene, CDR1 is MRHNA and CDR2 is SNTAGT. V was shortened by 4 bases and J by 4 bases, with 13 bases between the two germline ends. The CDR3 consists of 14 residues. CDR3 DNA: TGTGCCAGCAGTGCCGGAGGGACCGGCTATGGCTACACCTTC. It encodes CASSAGGTGYGYTF.

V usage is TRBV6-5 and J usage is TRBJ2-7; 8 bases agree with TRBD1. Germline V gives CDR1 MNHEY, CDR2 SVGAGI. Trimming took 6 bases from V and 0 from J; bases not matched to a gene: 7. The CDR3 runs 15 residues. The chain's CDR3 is CASRATGGSSYEQYF. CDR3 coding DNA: TGTGCCAGCAGGGCCACAGGGGGTTCCTCCTACGAGCAGTACTTC.

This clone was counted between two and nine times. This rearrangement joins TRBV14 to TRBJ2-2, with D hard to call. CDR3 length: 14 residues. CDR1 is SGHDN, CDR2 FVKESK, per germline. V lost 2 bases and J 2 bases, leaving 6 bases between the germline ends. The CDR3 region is CASSQLDNTGELFF. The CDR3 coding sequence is TGTGCCAGCAGCCAACTCGATAACACCGGGGAGCTGTTTTTT.

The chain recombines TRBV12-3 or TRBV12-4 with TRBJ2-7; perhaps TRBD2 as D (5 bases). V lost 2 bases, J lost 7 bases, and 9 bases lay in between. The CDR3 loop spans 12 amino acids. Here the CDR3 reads CASSLLRGEQYF. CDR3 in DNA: TGTGCCAGCAGTTTACTTAGAGGGGAGCAGTACTTC.

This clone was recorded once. The CDR3 sequence: CASSFLARGPYEQYF. CDR3 coding DNA: TGTGCCAGCAGCTTTTTGGCCAGGGGGCCCTACGAGCAGTACTTC. The chain combines TRBV7-8 with TRBJ2-7; 8 positions match TRBD1. The CDR3 is made up of 15 amino acids. Trimming took 3 bases from V and 2 from J; bases not matched to a gene: 6. CDR1 and CDR2 from the germline V gene are SGHVS and FQNEAQ.

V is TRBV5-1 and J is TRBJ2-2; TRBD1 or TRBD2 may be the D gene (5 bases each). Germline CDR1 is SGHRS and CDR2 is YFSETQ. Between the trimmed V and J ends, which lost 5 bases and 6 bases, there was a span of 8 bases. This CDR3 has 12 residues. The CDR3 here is CASRRGAGELFF. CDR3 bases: TGCGCCAGCAGACGGGGCGCCGGGGAGCTGTTTTTT.

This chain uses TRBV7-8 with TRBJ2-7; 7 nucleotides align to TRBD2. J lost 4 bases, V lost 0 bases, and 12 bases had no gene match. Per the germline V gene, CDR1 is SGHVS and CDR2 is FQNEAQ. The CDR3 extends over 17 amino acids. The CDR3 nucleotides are TGTGCCAGCAGCTTAGCGTCGGTAGCGGGCTTTCCATACGAGCAGTACTTC. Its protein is CASSLASVAGFPYEQYF.

CDR3 DNA: TGTGCCAGCAGCTCCGATAAACAGGGAACAGATACGCAGTATTTT. Translation: CASSSDKQGTDTQYF. The rearrangement links TRBV7-9 to TRBJ2-3, with D possibly being TRBD1 (6 bases). The germline gives CDR1 SEHNR, CDR2 FQNEAQ (reference sequence). V lost 4 bases and J lost 3, with 14 bases in between. The CDR3 length is 15 residues.

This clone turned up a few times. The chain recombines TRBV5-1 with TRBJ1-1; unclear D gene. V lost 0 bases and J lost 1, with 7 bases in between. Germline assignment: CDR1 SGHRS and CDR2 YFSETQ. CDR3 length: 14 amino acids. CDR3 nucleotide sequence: TGCGCCAGCAGCTTGGAAGACGCGAACACTGAAGCTTTCTTT. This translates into CASSLEDANTEAFF.

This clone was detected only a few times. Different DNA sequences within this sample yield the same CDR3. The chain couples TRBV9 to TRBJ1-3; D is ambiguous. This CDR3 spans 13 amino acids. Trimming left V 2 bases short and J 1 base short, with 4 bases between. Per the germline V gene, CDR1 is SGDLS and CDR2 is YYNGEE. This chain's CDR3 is CASSVGSGNTIYF. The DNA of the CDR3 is TGTGCCAGCAGCGTCGGGTCTGGAAACACCATATATTTT.

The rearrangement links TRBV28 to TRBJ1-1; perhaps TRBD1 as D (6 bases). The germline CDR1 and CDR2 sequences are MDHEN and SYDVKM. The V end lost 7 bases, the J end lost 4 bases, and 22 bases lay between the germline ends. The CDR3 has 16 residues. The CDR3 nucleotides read TGTGCCAGCACCCTCTCGGGTTCGGGGGGCCGCACTGAAGCTTTCTTT. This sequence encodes CASTLSGSGGRTEAFF.

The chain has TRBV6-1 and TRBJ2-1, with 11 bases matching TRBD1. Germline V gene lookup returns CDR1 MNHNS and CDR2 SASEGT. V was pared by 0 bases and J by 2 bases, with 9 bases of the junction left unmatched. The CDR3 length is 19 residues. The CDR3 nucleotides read TGTGCCAGCAGTGAAGCGGACAGGGGGCGAATAGTCCCCTACAATGAGCAGTTCTTC. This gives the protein CASSEADRGRIVPYNEQFF.

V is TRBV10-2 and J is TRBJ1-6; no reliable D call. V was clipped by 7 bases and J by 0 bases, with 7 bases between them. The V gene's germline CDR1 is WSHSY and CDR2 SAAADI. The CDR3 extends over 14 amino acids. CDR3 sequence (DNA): TGCGCCAGCACACCCAGCTCCTATAATTCACCCCTCCACTTT. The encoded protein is CASTPSSYNSPLHF.

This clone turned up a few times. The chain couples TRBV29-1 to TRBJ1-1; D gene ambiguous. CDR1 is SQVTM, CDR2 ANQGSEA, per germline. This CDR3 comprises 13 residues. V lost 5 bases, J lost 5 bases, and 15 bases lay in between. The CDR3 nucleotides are TGCAGCGTTCAAAAGGCCTTAGTAACTGAAGCTTTCTTT. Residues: CSVQKALVTEAFF.

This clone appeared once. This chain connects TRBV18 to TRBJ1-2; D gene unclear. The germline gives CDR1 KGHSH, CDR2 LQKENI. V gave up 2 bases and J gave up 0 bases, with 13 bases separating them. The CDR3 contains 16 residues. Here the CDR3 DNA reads TGTGCCAGCTCACCATCTTCGCAAAGAACTAACTATGGCTACACCTTC. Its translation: CASSPSSQRTNYGYTF.

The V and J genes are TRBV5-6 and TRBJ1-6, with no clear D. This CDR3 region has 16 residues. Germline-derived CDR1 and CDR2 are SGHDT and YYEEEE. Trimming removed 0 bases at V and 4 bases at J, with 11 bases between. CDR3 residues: CASSLGTALYNSPLHF. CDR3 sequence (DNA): TGTGCCAGCAGCTTGGGGACCGCACTTTATAATTCACCCCTCCACTTT.

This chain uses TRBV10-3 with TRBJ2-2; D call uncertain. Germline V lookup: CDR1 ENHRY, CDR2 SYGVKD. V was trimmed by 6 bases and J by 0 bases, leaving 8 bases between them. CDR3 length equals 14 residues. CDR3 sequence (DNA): TGTGCCATCAGCGTGAGTGCGAACACCGGGGAGCTGTTTTTT. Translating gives CAISVSANTGELFF.

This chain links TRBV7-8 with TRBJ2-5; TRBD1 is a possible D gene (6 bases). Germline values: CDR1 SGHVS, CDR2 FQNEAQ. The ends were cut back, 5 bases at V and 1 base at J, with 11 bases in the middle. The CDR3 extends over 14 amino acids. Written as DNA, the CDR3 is TGTGCCAGCAGCCTGGGGGCAGTCCAAGAGACCCAGTACTTC. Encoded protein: CASSLGAVQETQYF.

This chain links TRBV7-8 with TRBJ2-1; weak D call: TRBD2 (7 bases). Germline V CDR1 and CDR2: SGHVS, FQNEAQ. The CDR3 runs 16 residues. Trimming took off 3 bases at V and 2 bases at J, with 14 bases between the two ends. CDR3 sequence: CASSFGGGGTYNEQFF. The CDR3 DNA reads TGTGCCAGCAGCTTTGGGGGCGGGGGCACCTACAATGAGCAGTTCTTC.

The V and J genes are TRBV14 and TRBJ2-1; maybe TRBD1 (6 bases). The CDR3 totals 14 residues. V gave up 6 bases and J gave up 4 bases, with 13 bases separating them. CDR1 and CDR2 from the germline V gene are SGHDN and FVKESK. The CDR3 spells CASRGAGAYNEQFF. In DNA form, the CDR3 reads TGTGCCAGCAGAGGGGCAGGGGCTTACAATGAGCAGTTCTTC. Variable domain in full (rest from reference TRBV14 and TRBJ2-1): EAGVTQFPSHSVIEKGQTVTLRCDPISGHDNLYWYRRVMGKEIKFLLHFVKESKQDESGMPNNRFLAERTGGTYSTLKVQPAELEDSGVYFCASRGAGAYNEQFFGPGTRLTVL.

The CDR3 DNA is TGTGCCTGGAGGAAGGTATCTGGGGCCAACGTCCTGACTTTC. Translated, it gives CAWRKVSGANVLTF. This chain links TRBV30 with TRBJ2-6; D unresolved. CDR3 size: 14 residues. Trimming shortened V by 3 bases and J by 1 base, and 7 bases separated the two germline ends. Looked up from germline, CDR1 is GTSNPN and CDR2 is SVGIG (reference sequence).

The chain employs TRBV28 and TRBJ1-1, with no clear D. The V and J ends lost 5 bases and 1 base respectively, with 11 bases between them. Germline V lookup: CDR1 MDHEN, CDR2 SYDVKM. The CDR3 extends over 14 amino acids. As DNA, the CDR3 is TGTGCCAGCAGTGCGGGAGGAAAGAACACTGAAGCTTTCTTT. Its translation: CASSAGGKNTEAFF.

The CDR3: CASSLTGTQYF. CDR3 bases: TGTGCCAGCAGCTTAACGGGTACGCAGTATTTT. The chain uses TRBV7-2 and TRBJ2-3; D is unclear. V was pared by 2 bases and J by 8 bases, with 5 bases between. The CDR3 consists of 11 residues. Germline assignment: CDR1 SGHTA and CDR2 FQGNSA.

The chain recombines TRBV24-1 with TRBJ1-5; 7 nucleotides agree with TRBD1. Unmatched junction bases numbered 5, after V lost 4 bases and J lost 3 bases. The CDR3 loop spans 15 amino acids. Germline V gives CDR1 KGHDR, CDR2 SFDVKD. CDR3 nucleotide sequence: TGTGCCACCAGTGAGTCAGGGGGGGACAATCAGCCCCAGCATTTT. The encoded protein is CATSESGGDNQPQHF.

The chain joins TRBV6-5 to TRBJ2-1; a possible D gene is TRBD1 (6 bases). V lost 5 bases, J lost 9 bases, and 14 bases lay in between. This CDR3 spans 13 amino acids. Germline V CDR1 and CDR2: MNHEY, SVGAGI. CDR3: CASSKIQGIEQFF. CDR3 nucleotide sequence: TGTGCCAGCAGTAAGATACAGGGAATTGAGCAGTTCTTC.

In nucleotides, the CDR3 is TGTGCCACCAGTGATTGGCGGGGAAGGGCAGGCGATACGCAGTATTTT. Amino acids: CATSDWRGRAGDTQYF. The chain has TRBV24-1 and TRBJ2-3, with D possibly TRBD2 on 6 matching bases. V was shortened by 2 bases and J by 6 bases, with 17 bases between the two germline ends. This CDR3 comprises 16 residues. From germline, CDR1 is KGHDR and CDR2 SFDVKD.

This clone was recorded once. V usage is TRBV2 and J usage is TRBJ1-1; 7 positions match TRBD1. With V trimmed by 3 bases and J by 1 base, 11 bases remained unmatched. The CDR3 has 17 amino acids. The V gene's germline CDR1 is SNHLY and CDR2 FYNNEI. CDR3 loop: CASSDSTGRLRNTEAFF. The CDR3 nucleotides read TGTGCCAGCAGTGACTCGACAGGGCGCCTTCGGAACACTGAAGCTTTCTTT.